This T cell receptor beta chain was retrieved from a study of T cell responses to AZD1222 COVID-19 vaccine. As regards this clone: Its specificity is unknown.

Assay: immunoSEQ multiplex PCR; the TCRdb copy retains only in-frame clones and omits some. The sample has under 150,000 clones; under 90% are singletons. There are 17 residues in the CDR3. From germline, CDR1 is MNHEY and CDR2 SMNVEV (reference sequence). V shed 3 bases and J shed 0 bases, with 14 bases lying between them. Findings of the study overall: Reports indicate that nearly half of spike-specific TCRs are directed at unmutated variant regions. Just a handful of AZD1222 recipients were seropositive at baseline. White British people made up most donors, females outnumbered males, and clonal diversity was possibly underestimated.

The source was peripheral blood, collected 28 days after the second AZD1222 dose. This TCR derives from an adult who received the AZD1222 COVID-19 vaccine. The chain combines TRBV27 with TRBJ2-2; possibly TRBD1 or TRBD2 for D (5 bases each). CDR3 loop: CASSLGRGVSNTGELFF. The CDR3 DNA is TGTGCCAGCAGTTTGGGTAGGGGAGTATCGAACACCGGGGAGCTGTTTTTT.